This T cell receptor (beta chain) emerged from a study of identical twins. V was cut by 0 bases and J by 2 bases, with 10 bases left in between. In germline, CDR1 is SGDLS, CDR2 YYNGEE. The CDR3 sequence is 15 residues long. Each cDNA held unique molecular identifiers, and template switching gave it a universal primer site. One entry per CDR3 protein results from TCRdb running MiXCR on the 5' RACE reads. The repertoire holds over 500,000 distinct CDR3 sequences, with 20% to 25% as singletons. This clonotype showed up just once. Separately, the same data were catalogued under a study of T cells expressing NK-cell markers. That work states: Sequencing covered eight donors, seven HCMV-seropositive and one seronegative. Certain NKG2C+ T cell clones were expanded, and their HCMV specificity remained unclear.

V gene TRBV9 combines with J gene TRBJ2-3; no clear D. The sequencing input was CD4+ T cells sorted from blood. This TCR was sampled from a woman aged 18-35 years in good health. In nucleotides, the CDR3 is TGTGCCAGCAGCGTAGCGCTGAAACCCACAGATACGCAGTATTTT. The encoded protein is CASSVALKPTDTQYF.